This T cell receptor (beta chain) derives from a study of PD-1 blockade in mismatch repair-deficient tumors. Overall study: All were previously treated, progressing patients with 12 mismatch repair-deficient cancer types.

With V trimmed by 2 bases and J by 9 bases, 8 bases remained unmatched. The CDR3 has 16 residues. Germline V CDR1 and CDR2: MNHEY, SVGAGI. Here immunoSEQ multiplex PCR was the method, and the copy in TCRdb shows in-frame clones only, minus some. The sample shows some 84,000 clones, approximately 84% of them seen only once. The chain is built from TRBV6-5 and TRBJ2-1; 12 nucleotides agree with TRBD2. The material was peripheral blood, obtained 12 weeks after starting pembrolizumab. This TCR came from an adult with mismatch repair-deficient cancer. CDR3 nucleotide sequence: TGTGCCAGCAGTTACGGACTAGCGGGGATTACAAGTGAGCAGTTCTTC. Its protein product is CASSYGLAGITSEQFF.